Listed here are 27 T cell receptor beta chains from one sample, sequenced in a study of post-analysis software for immune sequencing data. Study conclusions and caveats: Controls had lower frequencies than patients of about 5 TRBV segments, which included TRBV5-6, TRBV5-1 and TRBV20-1.

TCR beta libraries were prepared from cDNA with unique molecular identifiers. TCRdb itself ran the PCR reads through MiXCR, one entry per CDR3 protein. The table records approximately 730,000 distinct CDR3 sequences, 25% to 30% of them present only once. No antigen has been assigned to these receptors. The sequenced material came from blood. The receptors derive from a girl between 5 and 17 years old with multiple sclerosis.

The CDR3 spells CASSPQTQGASNQPQHF. CDR3 coding DNA: TGTGCCAGCAGTCCACAAACCCAGGGGGCAAGCAATCAGCCCCAGCATTTT. The chain employs TRBV12-3 or TRBV12-4 and TRBJ1-5, with 8 bases identical to TRBD1. V was pared by 5 bases and J by 1 base, with 10 bases of the junction left unmatched. The CDR3 has 17 residues.

In this sample, this clonotype turned up a few times. The genes are TRBV6-1 and TRBJ1-5; D remains ambiguous. Trimming removed 8 bases at V and 9 bases at J, with 14 bases between. This CDR3 is built from 12 residues. Germline CDR1 and CDR2: MNHNS and SASEGT. Written as DNA, the CDR3 is TGTGCCAGCGGAGAGTTGGCTCGGCCCCAGCATTTT. Translating it yields CASGELARPQHF.

This rearrangement joins TRBV6-2 or TRBV6-3 to TRBJ2-5; TRBD2 matches 15 bases. This CDR3 contains 18 residues. With 7 bases clipped from V and 7 bases from J, the junction kept 16 bases outside the gene matches. From germline, CDR1 is MNHEY and CDR2 SVGEGT. The CDR3 spells CASTLGTSGRTRATTQYF. DNA for the CDR3: TGTGCCAGCACCCTAGGGACTAGCGGGAGGACCAGGGCAACGACCCAGTACTTC.

The V gene is TRBV11-2, the J gene TRBJ1-6; a possible D gene is TRBD1 (5 bases). This CDR3 spans 14 amino acids. Per germline, CDR1 SGHAT and CDR2 FQNNGV. Trimming stripped 4 bases from V and 10 bases from J, with 14 bases between. The DNA for the CDR3 is TGTGCCAGCAGCTCCCCCAGGGATCGATCACCCCTCCACTTT. Its protein is CASSSPRDRSPLHF.

This clonotype was seen many times. The chain links TRBV10-3 to TRBJ2-1; D may be TRBD2 (6 bases). Trimming stripped 8 bases from V and 2 bases from J, with 19 bases between. CDR1 is ENHRY and CDR2 is SYGVKD in the germline V gene. This CDR3 region has 16 residues. The chain's CDR3 is CAIGGSAGEPYNEQFF. The DNA of the CDR3 is TGTGCCATCGGGGGGTCGGCGGGCGAACCCTACAATGAGCAGTTCTTC.

J is TRBJ1-4 and V is TRBV20-1; tentatively, D is TRBD1 (5 bases). The CDR3 is 14 amino acids. Looked up from germline, CDR1 is DFQATT and CDR2 is SNEGSKA (reference sequence). Trimming removed 3 bases from V and 6 bases from J, with 14 bases in between. CDR3 amino acids: CSARPRQWDEKLFF. Here the CDR3 DNA reads TGCAGTGCTAGGCCCAGACAGTGGGATGAAAAACTGTTTTTT.

This chain uses TRBV15 with TRBJ2-1; tentatively, D is TRBD2 (6 bases). The CDR3 runs 13 residues. V was trimmed by 1 base and J by 7 bases, leaving 8 bases between them. Germline values: CDR1 LNHNV, CDR2 YYDKDF (reference sequence). This CDR3 is CATSRVLANEQFF. The CDR3 DNA reads TGTGCCACCAGCAGAGTACTAGCTAATGAGCAGTTCTTC.

The rearrangement uses TRBV13 and TRBJ1-6; D uncertain. The germline CDR1 and CDR2 sequences are PRHDT and FYEKMQ (reference sequence). There are 13 residues in the CDR3. V was cut by 1 base and J by 5 bases, with 3 bases left in between. CDR3 sequence (DNA): TGTGCCAGCAGCTTAGATGATAATTCACCCCTCCACTTT. Residues: CASSLDDNSPLHF.

The chain links TRBV11-2 to TRBJ2-1; maybe TRBD2 (5 bases). Deletions cut 5 bases from V and 9 bases from J, with 11 bases between. The CDR3 is 12 amino acids. The germline V gene has CDR1 SGHAT and CDR2 FQNNGV. CDR3 loop: CASSRENSEQFF. CDR3 DNA sequence: TGTGCCAGCAGCCGGGAAAACAGTGAGCAGTTCTTC.

The table lists this clonotype with a few counts. The chain carries TRBV20-1 and TRBJ2-1; the D gene is possibly TRBD1 (6 bases). Germline CDR1 is DFQATT and CDR2 is SNEGSKA (reference sequence). The CDR3 runs to 14 residues. V dropped 6 bases and J dropped 1 base, with 13 bases sitting between them. CDR3 sequence reads: CSARTGTSYNEQFF. In nucleotides, the CDR3 is TGCAGTGCCAGAACCGGGACATCCTACAATGAGCAGTTCTTC.

This clonotype occurred a few times. The chain has TRBV7-7 and TRBJ2-1; 8 nucleotides agree with TRBD2. The CDR3 runs 16 residues. Germline loops: CDR1 SSHAT, CDR2 FNYEAQ (reference sequence). The V gene end was trimmed by 1 base and the J gene end by 0 bases; junction bases not matched to a gene: 2. In DNA, the CDR3 is TGTGCCAGCAGCTTAGTACTAGCGGCCTCCTACAATGAGCAGTTCTTC. Translating it yields CASSLVLAASYNEQFF.

This clonotype was detected only a few times. The CDR3 spells CAASPSGGQSYEQYF. In nucleotides, the CDR3 is TGTGCCGCCTCCCCTAGCGGGGGCCAATCCTACGAGCAGTACTTC. This chain joins TRBV24-1 and TRBJ2-7; 10 bases are shared with TRBD2. V dropped 12 bases and J dropped 1; count of bases not matched to a gene: 11. Germline V gene sequence: CDR1 KGHDR, CDR2 SFDVKD. The CDR3 is made up of 15 amino acids.

CDR3 nucleotide sequence: TGTGCCAGCAGTACCAATCAGGGCCCTGGGGCCAACGTCCTGACTTTC. This translates into CASSTNQGPGANVLTF. The chain carries TRBV11-1 and TRBJ2-6, with D possibly being TRBD1 (5 bases). The germline V gene has CDR1 SGHAT and CDR2 FQDESV (reference sequence). The length of the CDR3 is 16 residues. Trimming took off 6 bases at V and 2 bases at J, with 14 bases between the two ends. Filled out from reference TRBV11-1 and TRBJ2-6, the complete variable domain reads EAEVAQSPRYKITEKSQAVAFWCDPISGHATLYWYRQILGQGPELLVQFQDESVVDDSQLPKDRFSAERLKGVDSTLKIQPAELGDSAMYLCASSTNQGPGANVLTFGAGSRLTVL.

V and J are TRBV7-6 and TRBJ1-4; D gene uncertain. The ends were cut back, 2 bases at V and 8 bases at J, with 9 bases in the middle. The germline CDR1 and CDR2 sequences are SGHVS and FNYEAQ. There are 13 residues in the CDR3. The CDR3 region has the DNA TGTGCCAGCAGCTTACTTTCTCGCGAAAAACTGTTTTTT. Its protein product is CASSLLSREKLFF.

The chain recombines TRBV4-1 with TRBJ1-5; no definite D call. The germline gives CDR1 MGHRA, CDR2 YSYEKL. V lost 1 base and J lost 3, with 10 bases in between. The CDR3 extends over 15 amino acids. The CDR3: CASSQVRGTNQPQHF. CDR3 nucleotide sequence: TGCGCCAGCAGCCAAGTCCGGGGAACCAATCAGCCCCAGCATTTT.

Turning to this clonotype: One junction end disagrees with the germline gene, perhaps due to a read error. The V call is TRBV5-1, the J call TRBJ2-1, with 12 bases that match TRBD2. The CDR3 is made up of 19 amino acids. The germline CDR1 and CDR2 sequences are SGHRS and YFSETQ. The CDR3 bases are TGCGCCAGCAGCGTGCCCAGACTAGCGGGAGACCCTTCCTACGATGAGCAGTTCTTC. Protein: CASSVPRLAGDPSYDEQFF.

This clonotype was seen only a few times. The chain links TRBV6-1 to TRBJ1-2; D call uncertain. The length of the CDR3 is 13 residues. The germline V and J ends were trimmed by 2 bases and 10 bases, with 14 bases remaining between them. In germline, CDR1 is MNHNS, CDR2 SASEGT. CDR3 loop: CASSEWTLGDYTF. The CDR3 bases are TGTGCCAGCAGTGAATGGACGCTTGGTGACTACACCTTC.

This clonotype has only a few counts. The chain combines TRBV3-1 with TRBJ2-1; TRBD1 might be the D (5 bases). V was clipped by 4 bases and J by 6 bases, with 13 bases between them. Looked up from germline, CDR1 is LGHDT and CDR2 is YNNKEL (reference sequence). The CDR3 has 14 residues. The chain's CDR3 is CASSRPQGANEQFF. The CDR3, as DNA: TGTGCCAGCAGCCGGCCCCAAGGGGCCAATGAGCAGTTCTTC.

The chain has TRBV24-1 and TRBJ1-5, with D perhaps TRBD1 (5 bases). V was trimmed by 5 bases and J by 3 bases, leaving 10 bases between them. Germline-derived CDR1 and CDR2 are KGHDR and SFDVKD. CDR3 length: 14 amino acids. The CDR3 protein is CATSVGEYNQPQHF. The DNA of the CDR3 is TGTGCCACCAGTGTGGGGGAATACAATCAGCCCCAGCATTTT.

This clonotype turned up a few times. This chain links TRBV28 with TRBJ2-7, with 11 nucleotides matching TRBD1. The V gene end was trimmed by 6 bases and the J gene end by 2 bases; junction bases not matched to a gene: 0. This CDR3 has 13 amino acids. The V gene's germline CDR1 is MDHEN and CDR2 SYDVKM. CDR3: CASRGQGAYEQYF. DNA of the CDR3: TGTGCCAGCAGGGGACAGGGGGCCTACGAGCAGTACTTC.

The chain is built from TRBV6-2 or TRBV6-3 and TRBJ2-7, with D perhaps TRBD1 (6 bases). Germline lookup yields CDR1 MNHEY and CDR2 SVGEGT. The CDR3 has 15 amino acids. V was shortened by 5 bases and J by 4 bases, with 18 bases between the two germline ends. The CDR3: CASSPLGTNLYEQYF. The CDR3 DNA reads TGTGCCAGCAGTCCTTTGGGGACAAACTTATACGAGCAGTACTTC.

The V call is TRBV12-3 or TRBV12-4, the J call TRBJ1-1, with unresolved D. The CDR3 length is 15 residues. V dropped 2 bases and J dropped 5 bases, with 15 bases sitting between them. CDR3 region: CASSLPGRKGTEAFF. CDR3 nucleotides: TGTGCCAGCAGTTTACCCGGCCGTAAGGGTACTGAAGCTTTCTTT.

The chain has TRBV7-2 and TRBJ1-4; 7 bases are a match to TRBD1. Germline V gene data show CDR1 as SGHTA and CDR2 as FQGNSA. This CDR3 is 15 amino acids long. The J segment lost 7 bases and the V segment lost 8 bases, leaving 13 bases of the junction unmatched. CDR3 amino acids: CASSRQGVFGEKLFF. In DNA, the CDR3 is TGTGCCAGCTCCCGTCAGGGGGTGTTTGGTGAAAAACTGTTTTTT. The full variable domain, completed using reference TRBV7-2 and TRBJ1-4, is GAGVSQSPSNKVTEKGKDVELRCDPISGHTALYWYRQSLGQGLEFLIYFQGNSAPDKSGLPSDRFSAERTGGSVSTLTIQRTQQEDSAVYLCASSRQGVFGEKLFFGSGTQLSVL.

The chain recombines TRBV20-1 with TRBJ2-5; 14 nucleotides align to TRBD2. This CDR3 region has 14 residues. Trimming removed 5 bases from V and 11 bases from J; junction bases left unmatched: 10. CDR1 and CDR2 from the germline V gene are DFQATT and SNEGSKA (reference sequence). The CDR3 loop is CSAGPGLAGDEQYF. CDR3 DNA sequence: TGCAGTGCTGGTCCGGGACTAGCGGGAGATGAGCAGTACTTC.

The rearrangement uses TRBV5-1 and TRBJ2-3; 8 bases align to TRBD1. This CDR3 contains 14 residues. CDR1 SGHRS and CDR2 YFSETQ come from the germline V gene. The junction had 6 bases not matched to a gene; V was cut back by 3 bases and J by 6 bases. Here the CDR3 DNA reads TGCGCCAGCAGCTCGAGGCAGGGGGCGGATACGCAGTATTTT. Amino acid sequence: CASSSRQGADTQYF.

The V gene is TRBV6-5, the J gene TRBJ2-7; TRBD1 matches at 8 bases. The CDR3 consists of 13 residues. The trim removed 8 bases at V and 2 bases at J, leaving 5 bases unmatched. Germline V gene lookup returns CDR1 MNHEY and CDR2 SVGAGI. CDR3 loop: CASGGQATYEQYF. The CDR3 bases are TGTGCCAGCGGGGGACAGGCGACCTACGAGCAGTACTTC.

The V and J genes are TRBV29-1 and TRBJ2-1, with TRBD2 matching 7 bases. The length of the CDR3 is 13 residues. Unmatched junction bases numbered 4, after V lost 4 bases and J lost 4 bases. CDR1 is SQVTM and CDR2 is ANQGSEA in the germline V gene. For the CDR3, the DNA is TGCAGCGTTGGCGCGGGGGATTACAATGAGCAGTTCTTC. Translating it yields CSVGAGDYNEQFF.